A few counts support the clone carrying this T cell receptor (beta chain). MiXCR was run by TCRdb on the reads, yielding one entry per CDR3 protein. Altogether roughly 280,000 distinct CDR3 sequences are present, approximately 14% being singletons, with the ten largest covering roughly 8.7%. The source of the sample is a study of T cell repertoires in cytomegalovirus infection. Germline-derived CDR1 and CDR2 are DFQATT and SNEGSKA (reference sequence). This CDR3 contains 13 residues. V lost 5 bases and J 8 bases, leaving 15 bases between the germline ends. The chain combines TRBV20-1 with TRBJ1-4, with a tentative D call TRBD1 (5 bases). Material for sequencing was PBMCs. This TCR came from a human donor in good health (CMV status not recorded). Some clones in this sample may be carry-over from other donors' samples. DNA for the CDR3: TGCAGTGCTCTCAGTACGGGGCAGGAAAAACTGTTTTTT. Translation gives CSALSTGQEKLFF.